A single sample gave rise to the 11 T cell receptor beta chains below, sequenced in a study of response to subunit inactivated influenza vaccine. Each CDR3 protein gets one entry after TCRdb re-called the RT-PCR reads with MiXCR. The sample lists hundreds of thousands of distinct CDR3 sequences; 9.5% to 12% were seen once. Material: PBMCs from blood, obtained about 40 days after vaccination. Source of these receptors: a man in his fifties or sixties who received an inactivated influenza vaccine.

This clonotype was found many times. This rearrangement joins TRBV3-1 to TRBJ1-1; TRBD1 is a possible D gene (6 bases). The V gene's germline CDR1 is LGHDT and CDR2 YNNKEL (reference sequence). The CDR3 loop spans 17 amino acids. The ends were cut back, 3 bases at V and 4 bases at J, with 21 bases in the middle. This CDR3 is CASSHGDLGQTTTEAFF. CDR3 coding DNA: TGTGCCAGCAGCCATGGGGATTTAGGACAGACGACCACTGAAGCTTTCTTT.

This clonotype has a handful of counts. The CDR3 DNA sequence: TGCGCCAGCAGCTTTACGGGGGGGAACACCGGGGAGCTGTTTTTT. Amino acid sequence: CASSFTGGNTGELFF. This chain uses TRBV5-1 with TRBJ2-2, with 7 bases that match TRBD2. The J segment lost 1 base and the V segment lost 2 bases, leaving 2 bases of the junction unmatched. This CDR3 has 15 amino acids. Germline V gene lookup returns CDR1 SGHRS and CDR2 YFSETQ.

The chain uses TRBV27 and TRBJ2-2, with D hard to call. V dropped 3 bases and J dropped 6 bases, with 11 bases sitting between them. This CDR3 contains 14 residues. The germline gives CDR1 MNHEY, CDR2 SMNVEV (reference sequence). The CDR3 loop is CASSFSFTAGELFF. The CDR3 DNA reads TGTGCCAGCAGTTTCTCGTTTACCGCCGGGGAGCTGTTTTTT.

This clonotype has just a few counts. V and J are TRBV2 and TRBJ2-7; D ambiguous. The V gene lost 1 base and the J gene lost 0 bases, with 13 bases spanning the gap. The CDR3 is 16 residues long. The germline gives CDR1 SNHLY, CDR2 FYNNEI. CDR3 coding DNA: TGTGCCAGCAGTGAAGACCACCTTAGGAGCTCCTACGAGCAGTACTTC. This encodes CASSEDHLRSSYEQYF. Full variable domain (outside the CDR3, taken from reference TRBV2 and TRBJ2-7): EPEVTQTPSHQVTQMGQEVILRCVPISNHLYFYWYRQILGQKVEFLVSFYNNEISEKSEIFDDQFSVERPDGSNFTLKIRSTKLEDSAMYFCASSEDHLRSSYEQYFGPGTRLTVT.

This clonotype showed up just a few times. The rearrangement uses TRBV7-2 and TRBJ1-4; unclear D gene. The CDR3 runs to 15 residues. The germline CDR1 and CDR2 sequences are SGHTA and FQGNSA. Trimming removed 0 bases from V and 7 bases from J, with 12 bases in between. This chain's CDR3 is CASSLAGSLSEKLFF. The CDR3 nucleotides are TGTGCCAGCAGCTTAGCGGGATCGCTGAGTGAAAAACTGTTTTTT.

This chain links TRBV4-2 with TRBJ2-3, with 13 bases that match TRBD2. Unmatched junction bases numbered 13, after V lost 6 bases and J lost 1 base. Per germline, CDR1 LGHNA and CDR2 YNFKEQ. The CDR3 consists of 19 residues. CDR3 protein: CASRRPGLAGRLGTDTQYF. CDR3 DNA: TGTGCCAGCAGGAGACCGGGACTAGCGGGGCGGTTGGGCACAGATACGCAGTATTTT.

The table lists this clonotype with a few counts. This sequence joins TRBV4-3 and TRBJ1-2, with D perhaps TRBD1 (6 bases). The CDR3 extends over 17 amino acids. Germline V CDR1 and CDR2: LGHNA, YSLEER. V lost 0 bases and J lost 7, with 21 bases in between. The CDR3 is CASSQEEPGGGEGGYTF. The CDR3 coding sequence is TGCGCCAGCAGCCAAGAGGAGCCCGGGGGCGGTGAAGGTGGCTACACCTTC.

The sample holds a few counts of this clonotype. The chain carries TRBV5-1 and TRBJ2-4; D gene uncertain. Between the trimmed V and J ends, which lost 2 bases and 2 bases, there was a span of 8 bases. CDR1 SGHRS and CDR2 YFSETQ come from the germline V gene. This CDR3 region has 14 residues. The chain's CDR3 is CASSLYSTKNIQYF. The CDR3 DNA follows: TGCGCCAGCAGCTTATACAGCACCAAAAACATTCAGTACTTC.

The rearrangement links TRBV28 to TRBJ2-7, with D unresolved. The CDR3 loop spans 12 amino acids. Trimming shortened V by 5 bases and J by 2 bases, and 7 bases separated the two germline ends. Germline assignment: CDR1 MDHEN and CDR2 SYDVKM. The CDR3 sequence is CASSRWAYEQYF. The CDR3 bases are TGTGCCAGCAGTCGCTGGGCCTACGAGCAGTACTTC.

This clonotype turned up a few times. J is TRBJ2-7 and V is TRBV5-1; 12 nucleotides match TRBD1. Germline CDR1 is SGHRS and CDR2 is YFSETQ. V shed 4 bases and J 0 bases; nucleotides not matched to a gene: 5. This CDR3 has 16 residues. The CDR3 sequence is CASSAGQGAFSYEQYF. As DNA, the CDR3 is TGCGCCAGCAGCGCGGGACAGGGGGCGTTCTCCTACGAGCAGTACTTC.

This clonotype was observed at least ten times. The V and J genes are TRBV5-1 and TRBJ2-2, with 11 bases aligning to TRBD1. V trimming: 6 bases; J trimming: 3 bases; junction bases outside the gene matches: 4. Germline CDR1 SGHRS, CDR2 YFSETQ. CDR3 size: 15 residues. CDR3 region: CASKRGQGDTGELFF. In nucleotides, the CDR3 is TGCGCCAGCAAACGGGGACAGGGGGACACCGGGGAGCTGTTTTTT.